This TCR beta chain derives from a study of T-cell memory formation after mild COVID-19. TCRdb reprocessed the 5' RACE reads via MiXCR and lists one record per CDR3 protein. The profile shows about 500,000 distinct CDR3 sequences, around 20% of them singletons. Trimming removed 2 bases from V and 2 bases from J, with 10 bases in between. Germline CDR1 is ENHRY and CDR2 is SYGVKD. This CDR3 has 15 residues. This clonotype occurred many times. This TCR came from an adult woman who had mild COVID-19 (a few samples of this study predate the infection). Cell type and time point are not known. This sequence joins TRBV10-3 and TRBJ2-1, with TRBD2 as a possible D gene (5 bases). The sequenced sample was PBMCs or a T cell subset sorted from them (not recorded which). CDR3 DNA: TGTGCCATCAGTGAGGCGGAGGCCGCCTACAATGAGCAGTTCTTC. Its protein is CAISEAEAAYNEQFF.